This T cell receptor (beta chain) was documented in a study of blood T cell repertoires in COVID-19. For the study at large: Sources were T cells, B-cell-depleted T cells, or PBMCs; the material itself was cDNA or gDNA.

Sequencing was performed with immunoSEQ multiplex PCR; in TCRdb, only in-frame clones are kept and a portion is missing. Of more than 250,000 clones detected, about 86% appear once; the ten largest clones hold about 2.2%. CDR3 size: 12 residues. Germline V CDR1 and CDR2: MGHRA, YSYEKL. J was trimmed by 7 bases and V by 8 bases; bases with no gene match: 4. Sample: peripheral blood. The TCR was taken from a woman in her twenties or thirties who had recovered from COVID-19. The chain is built from TRBV4-1 and TRBJ2-2; 7 nucleotides line up with TRBD1. CDR3 nucleotides: TGCGCCAGCCAGGGGGTCGGCGGGGAGCTGTTTTTT. Translation: CASQGVGGELFF.